The rows below give T cell receptor beta chains drawn from one sample of a study of shared clonotypes between healthy human individuals. TCRdb keeps only in-frame clones here, not all; method: immunoSEQ multiplex PCR. Of 1.5 million to 2.5 million clones in the sample, about 95% were seen once. The sequenced material came from naive CD8+ T cells sorted from blood. The receptors stem from a man between 18 and 35 years old in good health. Both conserved end residues are part of each CDR3. The D gene is left open where the match is weak. Not every row has a clone size; where given, it reads once, few, many or a size class.

CDR3nt,CDR3aa,v_gene,j_gene,abundance,d_gene
TGTGCCAGCACCACTAGGGGACTCATATCCACCGGGGAGCTGTTTTTT,CASTTRGLISTGELFF,TRBV28,TRBJ2-2,NA,NA
TGCAGCGTTGTACAGCAGCTCACAGATACGCAGTATTTT,CSVVQQLTDTQYF,TRBV29-1,TRBJ2-3,NA,NA
TGTGCCAGCAGCTCCGGACAGGGTGGGGAGACCCAGTACTTC,CASSSGQGGETQYF,TRBV7-9,TRBJ2-5,NA,TRBD1
TGTGCCAGCAGCGCGCGGACAGGGACTAATGAAAAACTGTTTTTT,CASSARTGTNEKLFF,TRBV5-5,TRBJ1-4,NA,TRBD1
TGCAGCGTCCGGACTTCCAACTACGAGCAGTACTTC,CSVRTSNYEQYF,TRBV29-1,TRBJ2-7,NA,NA
TGCGCCAGCAGTGTGTTCTCCGTGAACACTGAAGCTTTCTTT,CASSVFSVNTEAFF,TRBV10-2,TRBJ1-1,NA,NA
TGTGCCAGCAGTTACGCACCGGCAGATACGCAGTATTTT,CASSYAPADTQYF,TRBV6-5,TRBJ2-3,NA,NA
TGTGCCAGCAGCTCACCCGACAGCCTGAACACTGAAGCTTTCTTT,CASSSPDSLNTEAFF,TRBV7-9,TRBJ1-1,NA,NA
TGTGCCAGCAGCCAAGAGGGGTTCTATCAGTCTACCGGGGAGCTGTTTTTT,CASSQEGFYQSTGELFF,TRBV4-2,TRBJ2-2,NA,NA
TGTGCCAGCGAAGGACTAGGGGGTGAGCAGTTCTTC,CASEGLGGEQFF,TRBV6-6,TRBJ2-1,NA,NA
TGCGCCAGCAATCAGGGTACGCAGTATTTT,CASNQGTQYF,TRBV10-2,TRBJ2-3,NA,NA
TGTGCCAGCAGTTGGACAGGGGATGACAACAATGAGCAGTTCTTC,CASSWTGDDNNEQFF,TRBV6-6,TRBJ2-1,NA,TRBD1
TGTGCCAGCAGCCAAGAGGCGTTTATGAACACTGAAGCTTTCTTT,CASSQEAFMNTEAFF,TRBV4-2,TRBJ1-1,NA,NA
TGTGCCAGCAGCTCATCCGGGACAGACAATGAGCAGTTCTTC,CASSSSGTDNEQFF,TRBV5-6,TRBJ2-1,NA,TRBD1
TGTGCCAGCAGCGCGGGGGGGACTGCTTTAGATACGCAGTATTTT,CASSAGGTALDTQYF,TRBV9,TRBJ2-3,NA,TRBD2
TGCGCCAGCAGCTTGGCGGGATCCGAAGAGACCCAGTACTTC,CASSLAGSEETQYF,TRBV5-1,TRBJ2-5,NA,NA
TGTGCCAGTAGTATATCAGGGGGTGGCACTGAAGCTTTCTTT,CASSISGGGTEAFF,TRBV19,TRBJ1-1,NA,TRBD1
TGTGCCAGCAGTGAATTCCGGGGAGAAGACGAGCAGTACTTC,CASSEFRGEDEQYF,TRBV2,TRBJ2-7,NA,NA
TGTGCCAGCAGCTTGGACTCCGAGAGGCCACTTTACGAGCAGTACTTC,CASSLDSERPLYEQYF,TRBV5-4,TRBJ2-7,NA,NA
TGTGCCAGCGGCGTCGGCGGGTACAATGAGCAGTTCTTC,CASGVGGYNEQFF,TRBV27,TRBJ2-1,NA,NA
TGCGCCAGCAGCCAAACAACGAACACTGAAGCTTTCTTT,CASSQTTNTEAFF,TRBV4-1,TRBJ1-1,NA,NA
TGTGCCTGGAGGACCGTGAACACCGGGGAGCTGTTTTTT,CAWRTVNTGELFF,TRBV30,TRBJ2-2,NA,NA
TGTGCCAGCAGAAGCGGGAGGGGGTACGAGCAGTACTTC,CASRSGRGYEQYF,TRBV27,TRBJ2-7,NA,TRBD2
TGCGCCAGCAGCCAAGTCCCAGCGGGGCCAACCTACGAGCAGTACTTC,CASSQVPAGPTYEQYF,TRBV4-1,TRBJ2-7,NA,TRBD2
TGCGCCAGCAGCCAAGATCTGACAGGGGGGCGGGAGACCCAGTACTTC,CASSQDLTGGRETQYF,TRBV4-1,TRBJ2-5,NA,TRBD1
TGTGCCAGCAGTGCCCTTGGGGATACGCAGTATTTT,CASSALGDTQYF,TRBV9,TRBJ2-3,NA,NA
TGTGCCAGCAGCTTACTGACAGGGGGCCGTGGCTACACCTTC,CASSLLTGGRGYTF,TRBV7-2,TRBJ1-2,once,TRBD1
TGTGCCAGCAGCTTAGATAGAACTTACAATGAGCAGTTCTTC,CASSLDRTYNEQFF,TRBV11-2,TRBJ2-1,NA,NA
TGCGCCAGCAGCCAAGAAGGCCGGGGCGGCCACGAGCAGTACTTC,CASSQEGRGGHEQYF,TRBV4-1,TRBJ2-7,once,NA
TGTGCCAGGATATTCGGGACACCTCATGGGGGCAATCAGCCCCAGCATTTT,CARIFGTPHGGNQPQHF,TRBV6-4,TRBJ1-5,NA,NA
TGCGCCAGCAGCTTGGGGGGCAACCGGGATAATTCACCCCTCCACTTT,CASSLGGNRDNSPLHF,TRBV5-1,TRBJ1-6,NA,NA
TGTGCCAGCAGTTTATCGTCGGGGGGGCTCTACAATGAGCAGTTCTTC,CASSLSSGGLYNEQFF,TRBV27,TRBJ2-1,NA,TRBD2
TGCGCCAGCAGCCAAGAGGGAGGAAGGGCGACAGATACGCAGTATTTT,CASSQEGGRATDTQYF,TRBV4-3,TRBJ2-3,NA,NA
TGTGCCAGCAGCCCGGGATGGAACACAGATACGCAGTATTTT,CASSPGWNTDTQYF,TRBV5-6,TRBJ2-3,NA,NA
TGTGCCAGCAGCTTTTGGGGATCAGATACGCAGTATTTT,CASSFWGSDTQYF,TRBV5-6,TRBJ2-3,NA,NA
TGTGCCAGCAGTGATACAGGGGCCTTACAAGAGACCCAGTACTTC,CASSDTGALQETQYF,TRBV2,TRBJ2-5,NA,TRBD1
TGTGCCAGCAGCTTGGGCATAGGGAGCTCCTACGAGCAGTACTTC,CASSLGIGSSYEQYF,TRBV5-5,TRBJ2-7,NA,NA
TGCGCCAGCAGCTTCGACGGGGTGCAGTACTTC,CASSFDGVQYF,TRBV5-1,TRBJ2-7,NA,NA
TGTGCCAGCAGCCCCGGGGGGGTAAGATTCGGCGGGGAGCTGTTTTTT,CASSPGGVRFGGELFF,TRBV7-6,TRBJ2-2,NA,TRBD2
TGTGCCAGCAGCTTGGCAGGAAGCCGAATGAACACTGAAGCTTTCTTT,CASSLAGSRMNTEAFF,TRBV5-6,TRBJ1-1,NA,NA
TGTGCCAGCAGTTACGGGACAGGCTACGAGCAGTACTTC,CASSYGTGYEQYF,TRBV6-5,TRBJ2-7,few,TRBD1
TGTGCCAGTTCACTAGCGGGGGGGCCAGATACGCAGTATTTT,CASSLAGGPDTQYF,TRBV6-6,TRBJ2-3,NA,TRBD2
TGCGCCAGCAGTGAGGGGAATGAGCAGTTCTTC,CASSEGNEQFF,TRBV10-2,TRBJ2-1,NA,NA
TGCGCCAGCAGCTCGGCGAGAGATGAGCAGTTCTTC,CASSSARDEQFF,TRBV5-1,TRBJ2-1,NA,NA
TGTGCCTGGAGTGCGGGGGGTGAGCAGTACTTC,CAWSAGGEQYF,TRBV30,TRBJ2-7,NA,TRBD2
TGCGCCAGCACACACACATACAATGAGCAGTTCTTC,CASTHTYNEQFF,TRBV10-1,TRBJ2-1,NA,NA
TGCAGCGTTACAGGGTGGGGTGGTGAGCAGTTCTTC,CSVTGWGGEQFF,TRBV29-1,TRBJ2-1,NA,NA
TGCGCCAGCAAGGTAGGATCAGGGTCGCGCGAGCAGTACTTC,CASKVGSGSREQYF,TRBV10-2,TRBJ2-7,NA,NA
TGTGCCAGCAGTCCGGACAACCTTGGTCCCAATGAGCAGTTCTTC,CASSPDNLGPNEQFF,TRBV6-5,TRBJ2-1,NA,NA
TGTGCCAGCAGAAATCCTTATTACCTAGCCAAAAACATTCAGTACTTC,CASRNPYYLAKNIQYF,TRBV5-6,TRBJ2-4,once,NA
TGTGCCAGCAGCGAGGGGGGTACCGGGGAGCTGTTTTTT,CASSEGGTGELFF,TRBV9,TRBJ2-2,once,NA
TGCGCCAGCAGCCAAATCGTTCAGGTGGATGAGCAGTTCTTC,CASSQIVQVDEQFF,TRBV4-1,TRBJ2-1,NA,NA
TGTGCCAGCAGCCGAACGGGACAGGGGGGTTACGAGCAGTACTTC,CASSRTGQGGYEQYF,TRBV13,TRBJ2-7,NA,TRBD1
TGTGCCAGCAGTTTATCCGGGACAGGGTTTTATCCCCAGCATTTT,CASSLSGTGFYPQHF,TRBV27,TRBJ1-5,NA,TRBD1
TGTGCCAGCAGCTTAGAGGGGGGGAATACCTACGAGCAGTACTTC,CASSLEGGNTYEQYF,TRBV7-9,TRBJ2-7,NA,NA
TGTGCCAGCAGTTTAAGGACTAGCGGGGGCAATGAGCAGTTCTTC,CASSLRTSGGNEQFF,TRBV27,TRBJ2-1,NA,TRBD2
TGTGCCAGCAGTCTAACCCTTGGGGTGACCCAGTACTTC,CASSLTLGVTQYF,TRBV6-1,TRBJ2-5,NA,NA
TGTGCCTGGAGTGTACAGACAAACACTGAAGCTTTCTTT,CAWSVQTNTEAFF,TRBV30,TRBJ1-1,NA,NA
TGTGCCAGCAGTTCGAGCGGGGCAGTCACGCAGTATTTT,CASSSSGAVTQYF,TRBV27,TRBJ2-3,NA,TRBD2